This paragraph covers one TCR beta chain sequence. V shed 4 bases and J 3 bases; nucleotides not matched to a gene: 8. This CDR3 is built from 15 residues. CDR1 is SGHNT, CDR2 YYREEE, per germline (reference sequence). This record belongs to a study of blood T cell repertoires in COVID-19. In the original workflow: Reference gene primer amplification gave estimated nucleated cell counts. This table comes from immunoSEQ multiplex PCR, and its TCRdb copy is limited to in-frame clones, with some not included. That table is the source of V, J and clone size, and D and trimming were worked out from the DNA. This sample has under 250,000 clones, with less than 85% found just once.

The origin of this receptor is a woman aged 70-85 years with active or convalescent COVID-19. The sample was peripheral blood. V is TRBV5-4 and J is TRBJ2-3; 7 bases fit TRBD1. The CDR3 sequence: CASSTRDRGTDTQYF. CDR3 nucleotides: TGTGCCAGCAGCACAAGGGACAGAGGGACAGATACGCAGTATTTT.